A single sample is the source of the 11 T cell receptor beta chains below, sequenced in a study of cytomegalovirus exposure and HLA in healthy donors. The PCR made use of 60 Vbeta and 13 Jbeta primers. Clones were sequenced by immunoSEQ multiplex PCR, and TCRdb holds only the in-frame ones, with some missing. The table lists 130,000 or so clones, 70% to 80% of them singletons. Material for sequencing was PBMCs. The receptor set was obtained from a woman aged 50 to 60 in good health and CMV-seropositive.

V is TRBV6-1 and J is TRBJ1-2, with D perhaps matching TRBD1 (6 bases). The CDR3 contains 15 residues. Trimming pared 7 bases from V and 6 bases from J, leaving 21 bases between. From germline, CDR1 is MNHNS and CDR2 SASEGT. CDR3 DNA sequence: TGTGCCAGCATCCGAGAGGGGTGGACAGCAGATGGCTACACCTTC. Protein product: CASIREGWTADGYTF.

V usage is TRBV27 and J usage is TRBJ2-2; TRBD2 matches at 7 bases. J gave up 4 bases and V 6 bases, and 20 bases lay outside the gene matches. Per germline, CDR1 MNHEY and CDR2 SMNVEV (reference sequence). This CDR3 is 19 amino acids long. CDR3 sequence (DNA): TGTGCCAGCAGCCCTTATCCCGCCCCCGGGGGGTCGGGCACCGGGGAGCTGTTTTTT. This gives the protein CASSPYPAPGGSGTGELFF.

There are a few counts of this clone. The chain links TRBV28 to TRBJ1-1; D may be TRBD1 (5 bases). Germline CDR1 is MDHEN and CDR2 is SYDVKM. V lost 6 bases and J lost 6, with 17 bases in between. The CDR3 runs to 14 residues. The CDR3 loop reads CASSLRGPLAEAFF. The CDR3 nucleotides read TGTGCCAGCAGCTTAAGGGGCCCGTTGGCTGAAGCTTTCTTT.

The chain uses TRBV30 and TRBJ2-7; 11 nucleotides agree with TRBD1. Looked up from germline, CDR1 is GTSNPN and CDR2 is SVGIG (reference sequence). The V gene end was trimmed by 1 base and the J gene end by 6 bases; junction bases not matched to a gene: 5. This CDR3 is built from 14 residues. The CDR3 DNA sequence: TGTGCCTGGAGTGGGACAGGGGGCCGAGCCGAGCAGTACTTC. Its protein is CAWSGTGGRAEQYF. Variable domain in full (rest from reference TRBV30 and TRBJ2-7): SQTIHQWPATLVQPVGSPLSLECTVEGTSNPNLYWYRQAAGRGLQLLFYSVGIGQISSEVPQNLSASRPQDRQFILSSKKLLLSDSGFYLCAWSGTGGRAEQYFGPGTRLTVT.

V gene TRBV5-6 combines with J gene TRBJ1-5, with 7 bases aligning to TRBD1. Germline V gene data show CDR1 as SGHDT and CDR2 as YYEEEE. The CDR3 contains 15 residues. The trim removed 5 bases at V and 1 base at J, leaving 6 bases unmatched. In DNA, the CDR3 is TGTGCCAGCAGTTACATGACAGGGAGCAATCAGCCCCAGCATTTT. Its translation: CASSYMTGSNQPQHF. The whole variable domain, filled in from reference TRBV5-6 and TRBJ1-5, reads DAGVTQSPTHLIKTRGQQVTLRCSPKSGHDTVSWYQQALGQGPQFIFQYYEEEERQRGNFPDRFSGHQFPNYSSELNVNALLLGDSALYLCASSYMTGSNQPQHFGDGTRLSIL.

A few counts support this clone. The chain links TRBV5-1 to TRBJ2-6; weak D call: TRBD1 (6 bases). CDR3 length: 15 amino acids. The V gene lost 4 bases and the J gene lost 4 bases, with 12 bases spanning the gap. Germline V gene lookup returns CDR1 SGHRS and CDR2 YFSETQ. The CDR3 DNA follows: TGCGCCAGCAGCGAACAGGGAACCGGGGCCAACGTCCTGACTTTC. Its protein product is CASSEQGTGANVLTF.

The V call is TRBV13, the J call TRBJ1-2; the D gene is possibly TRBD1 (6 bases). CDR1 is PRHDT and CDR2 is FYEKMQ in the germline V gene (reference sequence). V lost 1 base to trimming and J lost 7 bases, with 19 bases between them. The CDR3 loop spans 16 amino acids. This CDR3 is CASSLVQGSLPFGYTF. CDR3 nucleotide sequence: TGTGCCAGCAGCTTAGTGCAGGGGTCCCTTCCCTTTGGCTACACCTTC.

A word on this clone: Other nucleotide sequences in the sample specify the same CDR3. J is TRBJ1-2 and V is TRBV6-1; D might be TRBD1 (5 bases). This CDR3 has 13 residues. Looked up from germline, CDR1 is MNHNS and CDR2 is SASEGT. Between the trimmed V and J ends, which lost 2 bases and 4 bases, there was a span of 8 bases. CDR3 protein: CASSETGGYGYTF. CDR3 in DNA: TGTGCCAGCAGTGAAACGGGGGGCTATGGCTACACCTTC.

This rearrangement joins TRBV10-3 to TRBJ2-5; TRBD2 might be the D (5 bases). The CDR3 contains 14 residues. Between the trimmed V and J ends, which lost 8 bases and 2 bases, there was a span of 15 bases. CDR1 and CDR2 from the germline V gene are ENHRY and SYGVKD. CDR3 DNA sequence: TGTGCCATCGCTCGGCGGACTGTACAAGAGACCCAGTACTTC. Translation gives CAIARRTVQETQYF.

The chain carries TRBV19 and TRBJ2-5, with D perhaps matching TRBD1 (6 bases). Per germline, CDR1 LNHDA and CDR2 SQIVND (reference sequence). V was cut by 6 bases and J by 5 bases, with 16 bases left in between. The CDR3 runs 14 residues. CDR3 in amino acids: CASSPPERGETQYF. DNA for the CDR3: TGTGCCAGTAGCCCGCCAGAGAGGGGGGAGACCCAGTACTTC.

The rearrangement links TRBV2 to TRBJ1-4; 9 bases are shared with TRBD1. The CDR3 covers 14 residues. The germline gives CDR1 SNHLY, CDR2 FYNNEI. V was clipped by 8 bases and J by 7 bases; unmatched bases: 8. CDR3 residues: CASRSTGGAEKLFF. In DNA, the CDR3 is TGTGCCAGCCGATCGACAGGGGGGGCTGAAAAACTGTTTTTT. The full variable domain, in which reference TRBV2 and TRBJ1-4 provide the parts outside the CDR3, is EPEVTQTPSHQVTQMGQEVILRCVPISNHLYFYWYRQILGQKVEFLVSFYNNEISEKSEIFDDQFSVERPDGSNFTLKIRSTKLEDSAMYFCASRSTGGAEKLFFGSGTQLSVL.